These 9 T cell receptor beta chains came from one sample sequenced in a study of shared clonotypes between healthy human individuals. TCRdb's table, derived via immunoSEQ multiplex PCR, lists solely in-frame clones and lacks some. This sample has fewer than 2.5 million clones, with roughly 93% found just once. The sequenced sample consisted of naive CD4+ T cells from PBMCs. Documented subset: CD45RA+ positively selected. The receptors derive from a young man in good health. Some clones in this sample may be carry-over from other donors' samples.

V gene TRBV10-1 combines with J gene TRBJ2-1, with TRBD2 identical over 8 bases. Germline V gene sequence: CDR1 WNHNN, CDR2 SYGVQD (reference sequence). The CDR3 is 16 residues long. With 11 bases clipped from V and 9 bases from J, the junction kept 21 bases outside the gene matches. In DNA, the CDR3 is TGCGCCTCCATTTACTCCGGGACTAGTCGACTGGGTGAGCAGTTCTTC. Its translation is CASIYSGTSRLGEQFF.

The chain couples TRBV29-1 to TRBJ2-3; D is uncertain. The germline gives CDR1 SQVTM, CDR2 ANQGSEA. The CDR3 totals 13 residues. V lost 7 bases and J 0 bases, leaving 11 bases between the germline ends. CDR3 protein: CSAAQDSTDTQYF. CDR3 nucleotide sequence: TGCAGCGCTGCCCAGGACAGCACAGATACGCAGTATTTT.

The J gene is TRBJ2-3, the V gene TRBV27; 8 nucleotides match TRBD2. The CDR3 has 15 residues. Germline trimming cut 3 bases from V and 4 bases from J; bases unmatched to any gene: 6. Germline CDR1 and CDR2: MNHEY and SMNVEV (reference sequence). The DNA of the CDR3 is TGTGCCAGCAGTTTCGGGGGACTAGACTCAGATACGCAGTATTTT. Translating it yields CASSFGGLDSDTQYF.

The chain joins TRBV6-1 to TRBJ2-1; D is unclear. CDR3 length: 13 residues. Germline loops: CDR1 MNHNS, CDR2 SASEGT. The V and J ends lost 1 base and 4 bases respectively, with 5 bases between them. The CDR3 protein is CASSEERYNEQFF. The CDR3 nucleotides read TGTGCCAGCAGTGAAGAACGGTACAATGAGCAGTTCTTC.

The rearrangement links TRBV14 to TRBJ1-2, with 12 bases matching TRBD1. This CDR3 comprises 14 residues. V lost 1 base and J lost 8; bases outside the gene matches: 2. Germline V gene lookup returns CDR1 SGHDN and CDR2 FVKESK. CDR3 nucleotide sequence: TGTGCCAGCAGCCAAGTTGGGACAGGGGGCGGCTACACCTTC. Translating gives CASSQVGTGGGYTF.

The chain carries TRBV28 and TRBJ2-1; 9 bases fit TRBD2. Germline V gene data show CDR1 as MDHEN and CDR2 as SYDVKM. V was clipped by 3 bases and J by 2 bases; unmatched bases: 5. The CDR3 covers 16 residues. CDR3 sequence reads: CASSFGLAGPYNEQFF. The CDR3 nucleotides are TGTGCCAGCAGTTTTGGGCTAGCGGGACCCTACAATGAGCAGTTCTTC.

The chain combines TRBV5-1 with TRBJ1-1, with 10 bases aligning to TRBD1. Germline loops: CDR1 SGHRS, CDR2 YFSETQ. The CDR3 consists of 18 residues. V trimming: 4 bases; J trimming: 4 bases; junction bases outside the gene matches: 16. Here the CDR3 DNA reads TGCGCCAGCAGCCCCCCGGGACAGGGGCCCACAGCGGGCACTGAAGCTTTCTTT. Its protein product is CASSPPGQGPTAGTEAFF.

The chain joins TRBV7-8 to TRBJ2-4; tentative D call: TRBD2 (5 bases). Germline values: CDR1 SGHVS, CDR2 FQNEAQ. The CDR3 loop spans 18 amino acids. The V end was cut by 1 base, the J end by 0 bases, with 16 bases between. CDR3 residues: CASSLGAGLSIAKNIQYF. The CDR3 DNA is TGTGCCAGCAGCTTAGGGGCCGGACTGTCAATAGCCAAAAACATTCAGTACTTC. The full variable domain, its missing parts supplied by reference TRBV7-8 and TRBJ2-4, is GAGVSQSPRYKVAKRGQDVALRCDPISGHVSLFWYQQALGQGPEFLTYFQNEAQLDKSGLPSDRFFAERPEGSVSTLKIQRTQQEDSAVYLCASSLGAGLSIAKNIQYFGAGTRLSVL.

For the CDR3, the DNA is TGCGCCAGCAGCTTGGCGAATGCGGGAGCTGGAAACATTCAGTACTTC. It is translated as CASSLANAGAGNIQYF. The J gene is TRBJ2-4, the V gene TRBV5-1, with TRBD2 matching 7 bases. Germline V lookup: CDR1 SGHRS, CDR2 YFSETQ. The ends lost 0 bases at V and 6 bases at J; junction bases unmatched: 9. The CDR3 contains 16 residues.